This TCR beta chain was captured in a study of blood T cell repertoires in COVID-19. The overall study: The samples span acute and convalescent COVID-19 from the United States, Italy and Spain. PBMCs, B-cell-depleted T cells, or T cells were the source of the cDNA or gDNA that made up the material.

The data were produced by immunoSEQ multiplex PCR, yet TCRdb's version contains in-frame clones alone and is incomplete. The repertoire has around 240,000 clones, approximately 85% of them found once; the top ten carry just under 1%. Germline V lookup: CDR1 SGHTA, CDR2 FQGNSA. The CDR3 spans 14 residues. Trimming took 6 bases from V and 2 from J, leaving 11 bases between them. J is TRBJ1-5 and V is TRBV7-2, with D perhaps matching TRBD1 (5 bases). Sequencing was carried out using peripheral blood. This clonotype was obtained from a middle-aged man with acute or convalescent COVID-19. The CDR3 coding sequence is TGTGCCAGCAGATCAGGGATTGGCAATCAGCCCCAGCATTTT. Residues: CASRSGIGNQPQHF.